This T cell receptor (beta chain) was identified in a study of Ad26.COV2.S vaccination and SARS-CoV-2 variants. Overall study findings and caveats: Substantial breadth in spike-specific CD8+ and CD4+ T cell responses was reportedly seen after vaccination.

The table lists this clone with a count of one. No antigen is known for it. In germline, CDR1 is SGDLS, CDR2 YYNGEE. Trimming removed 2 bases from V and 4 bases from J, with 11 bases in between. This CDR3 has 14 residues. Some clones are missing from TCRdb's copy, which holds only in-frame ones; the method was immunoSEQ multiplex PCR. The data show about 350,000 clones, roughly 94% seen once. The receptor was isolated from a human donor who had recovered from COVID-19. The chain has TRBV9 and TRBJ2-3, with D perhaps matching TRBD1 (7 bases). The sequenced sample was peripheral blood, obtained after recovery from COVID-19. CDR3 DNA sequence: TGTGCCAGCAGCGTTCAGGGGGGCTCAGATACGCAGTATTTT. Protein product: CASSVQGGSDTQYF.